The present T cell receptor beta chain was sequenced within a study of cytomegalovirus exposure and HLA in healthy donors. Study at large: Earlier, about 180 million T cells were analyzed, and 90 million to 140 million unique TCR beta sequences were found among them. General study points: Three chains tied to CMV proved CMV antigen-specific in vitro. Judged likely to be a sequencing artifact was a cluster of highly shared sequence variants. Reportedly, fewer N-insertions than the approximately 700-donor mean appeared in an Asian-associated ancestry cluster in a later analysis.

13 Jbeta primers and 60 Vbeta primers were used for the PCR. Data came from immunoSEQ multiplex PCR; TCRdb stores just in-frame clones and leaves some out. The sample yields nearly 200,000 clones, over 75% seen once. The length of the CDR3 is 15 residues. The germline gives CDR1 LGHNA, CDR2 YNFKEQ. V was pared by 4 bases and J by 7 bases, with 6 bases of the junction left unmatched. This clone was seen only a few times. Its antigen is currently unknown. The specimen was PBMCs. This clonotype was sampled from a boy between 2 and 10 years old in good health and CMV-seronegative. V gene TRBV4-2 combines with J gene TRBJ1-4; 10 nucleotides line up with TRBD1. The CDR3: CASSPGQGLGEKLFF. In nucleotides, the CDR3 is TGTGCCAGCAGCCCGGGACAGGGGTTGGGTGAAAAACTGTTTTTT.